The next 32 T cell receptor beta chains were all read from a single sample in a study of shared clonotypes between healthy human individuals. Some clones are missing from TCRdb's copy, which holds only in-frame ones; the method was immunoSEQ multiplex PCR. The sample lists hundreds of thousands of clones; around 73% were seen once. Material: memory CD4+ T cells sorted from blood. Subset: CD45RA-negative fraction. Receptor source: a woman aged 30 to 39 in good health.

The chain employs TRBV5-8 and TRBJ2-1, with 13 bases matching TRBD2. The CDR3 loop spans 15 amino acids. Germline V gives CDR1 SGHTS, CDR2 YDEGEE. J gave up 10 bases and V 4 bases, and 8 bases lay outside the gene matches. CDR3 amino acids: CASSVGLAGSWEQFF. In DNA form, the CDR3 reads TGTGCCAGCAGCGTGGGACTAGCGGGGTCCTGGGAGCAGTTCTTC.

This clone was observed a few times. This chain connects TRBV28 to TRBJ2-2; D gene uncertain. CDR1 MDHEN and CDR2 SYDVKM come from the germline V gene. Trimming shortened V by 7 bases and J by 0 bases, and 15 bases separated the two germline ends. This CDR3 spans 16 amino acids. CDR3 sequence (DNA): TGTGCCAGCATCCGTAACGGCGGTGCGAACACCGGGGAGCTGTTTTTT. Translating gives CASIRNGGANTGELFF.

The chain uses TRBV19 and TRBJ2-7, with D perhaps matching TRBD1 (6 bases). V was trimmed by 3 bases and J by 6 bases, leaving 15 bases between them. The CDR3 extends over 14 amino acids. Germline V gives CDR1 LNHDA, CDR2 SQIVND (reference sequence). CDR3: CASSISAGAGEQYF. The CDR3 nucleotides are TGTGCCAGTAGTATCTCGGCAGGGGCGGGCGAGCAGTACTTC.

The chain recombines TRBV5-1 with TRBJ1-1; D not resolved. CDR1 is SGHRS and CDR2 is YFSETQ in the germline V gene. With 0 bases removed from V and 1 base from J, the gap between germline ends came to 7 bases. This CDR3 region has 14 residues. The CDR3 sequence is CASSLEGANTEAFF. The CDR3 DNA follows: TGCGCCAGCAGCTTGGAAGGAGCGAACACTGAAGCTTTCTTT.

The chain has TRBV30 and TRBJ2-7; D is possibly TRBD1 (5 bases). Germline lookup yields CDR1 GTSNPN and CDR2 SVGIG (reference sequence). The CDR3 is 14 residues long. V was pared by 3 bases and J by 0 bases, with 12 bases between. CDR3 sequence (DNA): TGTGCCTGGAGCCAGGGCCCCCCCTCCTACGAGCAGTACTTC. This gives the protein CAWSQGPPSYEQYF.

The chain employs TRBV27 and TRBJ1-1; no definite D call. V lost 4 bases and J 1 base, leaving 7 bases between the germline ends. Germline values: CDR1 MNHEY, CDR2 SMNVEV (reference sequence). The CDR3 runs 13 residues. The CDR3 protein is CASSSPWNTEAFF. The CDR3 bases are TGTGCCAGCAGTTCCCCCTGGAACACTGAAGCTTTCTTT.

V usage is TRBV28 and J usage is TRBJ2-3; 7 bases are shared with TRBD1. With 8 bases clipped from V and 0 bases from J, the junction kept 5 bases outside the gene matches. The length of the CDR3 is 14 residues. Germline V CDR1 and CDR2: MDHEN, SYDVKM. The CDR3 is CASGPGQSTDTQYF. The DNA for the CDR3 is TGTGCCAGCGGGCCGGGACAGAGCACAGATACGCAGTATTTT.

This chain links TRBV28 with TRBJ2-6; 8 bases agree with TRBD1. Trimming took 6 bases from V and 5 from J; bases not matched to a gene: 18. The CDR3 totals 19 residues. CDR1 MDHEN and CDR2 SYDVKM come from the germline V gene. CDR3 in amino acids: CASSSRLGTGSFWANVLTF. The CDR3 nucleotides are TGTGCCAGCAGCTCAAGGCTGGGGACAGGCTCTTTCTGGGCCAACGTCCTGACTTTC.

The chain has TRBV5-1 and TRBJ2-1; 7 nucleotides agree with TRBD2. This CDR3 has 14 residues. Germline trimming cut 6 bases from V and 4 bases from J; bases unmatched to any gene: 7. The germline CDR1 and CDR2 sequences are SGHRS and YFSETQ. The CDR3 DNA reads as TGCGCCAGCACTTTGGGGACTACTTACAATGAGCAGTTCTTC. Translation gives CASTLGTTYNEQFF.

The chain is built from TRBV27 and TRBJ2-7; 9 nucleotides align to TRBD2. Germline V gene lookup returns CDR1 MNHEY and CDR2 SMNVEV (reference sequence). The CDR3 is made up of 14 amino acids. V trimming: 7 bases; J trimming: 7 bases; junction bases outside the gene matches: 11. CDR3 protein: CASTRAGGPGEQYF. Written as DNA, the CDR3 is TGTGCCAGCACTCGGGCGGGAGGGCCTGGTGAGCAGTACTTC.

This chain links TRBV28 with TRBJ2-2; the D call may be TRBD1 or TRBD2 (5 bases each). Germline V gene lookup returns CDR1 MDHEN and CDR2 SYDVKM. The CDR3 runs to 15 residues. Trimming shortened V by 0 bases and J by 1 base, and 6 bases separated the two germline ends. CDR3 sequence: CASSLWGVNTGELFF. CDR3 nucleotides: TGTGCCAGCAGTTTATGGGGGGTGAACACCGGGGAGCTGTTTTTT.

The chain has TRBV7-9 and TRBJ1-1; D is ambiguous. The ends were cut back, 1 base at V and 11 bases at J, with 8 bases in the middle. Germline assignment: CDR1 SEHNR and CDR2 FQNEAQ (reference sequence). The CDR3 spans 11 residues. The CDR3 DNA is TGTGCCAGCAGCTTAGAACTGGGGGCTTTCTTT. It specifies CASSLELGAFF.

The chain has TRBV20-1 and TRBJ2-7; TRBD1 might be the D (6 bases). There are 11 residues in the CDR3. The V and J ends lost 6 bases and 4 bases respectively, with 10 bases between them. The germline gives CDR1 DFQATT, CDR2 SNEGSKA (reference sequence). The DNA of the CDR3 is TGCAGTGCACGAGGACAGTACGAGCAGTACTTC. It specifies CSARGQYEQYF.

The chain couples TRBV5-1 to TRBJ2-6, with D maybe TRBD2 (5 bases). Between the trimmed V and J ends, which lost 8 bases and 0 bases, there was a span of 9 bases. The CDR3 has 14 residues. Germline loops: CDR1 SGHRS, CDR2 YFSETQ. The CDR3 loop reads CASRTYSGANVLTF. CDR3 bases: TGCGCCAGTCGGACTTACTCTGGGGCCAACGTCCTGACTTTC.

The chain couples TRBV4-1 to TRBJ2-2, with a weak D call TRBD1 (6 bases). Germline V gene lookup returns CDR1 MGHRA and CDR2 YSYEKL. The V and J ends lost 0 bases and 2 bases respectively, with 13 bases between them. This CDR3 region has 17 residues. In nucleotides, the CDR3 is TGCGCCAGCAGCCAAGATTCCGCCAGGGGTAACACCGGGGAGCTGTTTTTT. Its translation: CASSQDSARGNTGELFF.

The chain joins TRBV18 to TRBJ2-7, with D tentatively TRBD1 (6 bases). The V end was cut by 5 bases, the J end by 1 base, with 12 bases between. CDR3 size: 14 residues. Germline V CDR1 and CDR2: KGHSH, LQKENI. The CDR3 protein is CASSARDNSYEQYF. The CDR3 DNA sequence: TGTGCCAGCTCAGCCCGGGACAATTCCTACGAGCAGTACTTC.

The gene calls are TRBV5-1 and TRBJ2-3, with 9 bases identical to TRBD2. Germline assignment: CDR1 SGHRS and CDR2 YFSETQ. With V trimmed by 0 bases and J by 5 bases, 10 bases remained unmatched. This CDR3 spans 17 amino acids. The DNA of the CDR3 is TGCGCCAGCAGCTTGGCCGTGGGCGGGAGGGTTGGAGATACGCAGTATTTT. Translated: CASSLAVGGRVGDTQYF.

The chain joins TRBV19 to TRBJ2-3; tentatively, D is TRBD1 (6 bases). The V and J ends lost 5 bases and 4 bases respectively, with 16 bases between them. The CDR3 is made up of 15 amino acids. The V gene's germline CDR1 is LNHDA and CDR2 SQIVND (reference sequence). In nucleotides, the CDR3 is TGTGCCAGTAGTCCCCGACAGGTCAGCGCAGATACGCAGTATTTT. It encodes CASSPRQVSADTQYF. Drawing the rest from reference TRBV19 and TRBJ2-3, the complete variable domain is DGGITQSPKYLFRKEGQNVTLSCEQNLNHDAMYWYRQDPGQGLRLIYYSQIVNDFQKGDIAEGYSVSREKKESFPLTVTSAQKNPTAFYLCASSPRQVSADTQYFGPGTRLTVL.

Of note for this clone: The sample carries other DNA sequences with the same CDR3. The genes are TRBV5-1 and TRBJ2-5, with TRBD1 matching 11 bases. The ends lost 4 bases at V and 2 bases at J; junction bases unmatched: 4. This CDR3 has 15 residues. Germline CDR1 is SGHRS and CDR2 is YFSETQ. The CDR3 DNA reads as TGCGCCAGCAGCGGGACAGGGGGTTTGCAAGAGACCCAGTACTTC. It codes for CASSGTGGLQETQYF.

The rearrangement joins TRBV10-1 to TRBJ2-2; a weak D match, TRBD2 (6 bases). CDR1 WNHNN and CDR2 SYGVQD come from the germline V gene (reference sequence). CDR3 length equals 15 residues. V dropped 8 bases and J dropped 5 bases, with 18 bases sitting between them. The CDR3 protein is CASSLREIGTGELFF. Written as DNA, the CDR3 is TGCGCCAGCTCCTTACGGGAGATCGGGACCGGGGAGCTGTTTTTT.

The V and J genes are TRBV2 and TRBJ1-5, with D uncertain. V lost 5 bases and J lost 9, with 17 bases in between. The CDR3 extends over 14 amino acids. Germline assignment: CDR1 SNHLY and CDR2 FYNNEI. In nucleotides, the CDR3 is TGTGCCAGCAGTCCCACTACCTCCGTGGGGCCCCAGCATTTT. As protein: CASSPTTSVGPQHF.

The chain recombines TRBV29-1 with TRBJ2-3; 11 bases fit TRBD2. The CDR3 is 15 amino acids. Germline V lookup: CDR1 SQVTM, CDR2 ANQGSEA. V gave up 6 bases and J gave up 1 base; unmatched junction bases: 6. The CDR3 protein is CSVALGLAGTDTQYF. The CDR3 bases are TGCAGCGTAGCCTTGGGACTAGCGGGCACAGATACGCAGTATTTT.

In this sample, this clone turned up a few times. The genes are TRBV2 and TRBJ2-5; 7 bases fit TRBD1. Trimming removed 2 bases from V and 3 bases from J; junction bases left unmatched: 6. Germline-derived CDR1 and CDR2 are SNHLY and FYNNEI. The CDR3 loop spans 15 amino acids. For the CDR3, the DNA is TGTGCCAGCAGTGAACAGGGACAGCCCGAAGAGACCCAGTACTTC. Protein: CASSEQGQPEETQYF.

This clone was observed a handful of times. V usage is TRBV7-2 and J usage is TRBJ2-7; possible D gene TRBD2, 6 bases. Per germline, CDR1 SGHTA and CDR2 FQGNSA. Trimming took 8 bases from V and 2 from J, leaving 13 bases between them. This CDR3 has 13 amino acids. This CDR3 is CASSVAEAYEQYF. The CDR3 nucleotides read TGTGCCAGCTCGGTAGCGGAAGCCTACGAGCAGTACTTC.

V usage is TRBV27 and J usage is TRBJ2-3; D may be TRBD2 (6 bases). V was shortened by 2 bases and J by 1 base, with 13 bases between the two germline ends. The CDR3 has 16 residues. CDR1 and CDR2 from the germline V gene are MNHEY and SMNVEV (reference sequence). In DNA, the CDR3 is TGTGCCAGCAGTTTAGCTCTAGCGAGCCGCACAGATACGCAGTATTTT. Protein product: CASSLALASRTDTQYF.

CDR3 in amino acids: CASSKDMKRRSYEQYF. CDR3 coding DNA: TGTGCCAGCAGCAAAGATATGAAGAGGCGTTCCTACGAGCAGTACTTC. The chain uses TRBV21-1 and TRBJ2-7; the DNA was not compared with TRBD2, the D call given in the table. TRBV21-1 is termed a pseudogene. This CDR3 is built from 16 residues.

Details on this clone: At one end the junction does not follow the germline gene, possibly because of a read error. The chain uses TRBV6-1 and TRBJ1-5; no clear D gene. Per the germline V gene, CDR1 is MNHNS and CDR2 is SASEGT. The length of the CDR3 is 13 residues. The CDR3 loop reads CASSGSSHQPQHF. The CDR3 DNA follows: TGTGCCAGCAGTGGCTCTAGCCATCAGCCCCAGCATTTT.

This sequence joins TRBV5-4 and TRBJ1-5; 7 bases fit TRBD1. The CDR3 spans 15 residues. With 0 bases clipped from V and 7 bases from J, the junction kept 7 bases outside the gene matches. Per the germline V gene, CDR1 is SGHNT and CDR2 is YYREEE (reference sequence). The CDR3 loop reads CASSLDGGGSQPQHF. CDR3 sequence (DNA): TGTGCCAGCAGCTTGGATGGAGGGGGCAGCCAGCCCCAGCATTTT.

The V gene is TRBV29-1, the J gene TRBJ1-2, with 7 positions matching TRBD1. This CDR3 is built from 12 residues. The junction had 5 bases not matched to a gene; V was cut back by 7 bases and J by 3 bases. The V gene's germline CDR1 is SQVTM and CDR2 ANQGSEA. The CDR3 coding sequence is TGCAGCGCTTCGGGACAGCACTATGGCTACACCTTC. Translating gives CSASGQHYGYTF.

This chain uses TRBV2 with TRBJ1-5; D is uncertain. V was shortened by 0 bases and J by 4 bases, with 10 bases between the two germline ends. CDR1 SNHLY and CDR2 FYNNEI come from the germline V gene. CDR3 length: 15 amino acids. CDR3 bases: TGTGCCAGCAGTGAAGCTCGCGGCGATAATCAGCCCCAGCATTTT. It codes for CASSEARGDNQPQHF.

This clone was seen a handful of times. Other DNA sequences in this sample translate to the same CDR3. The genes are TRBV28 and TRBJ2-7; TRBD2 matches at 12 bases. CDR3 size: 14 residues. Germline CDR1 is MDHEN and CDR2 is SYDVKM. Germline trimming cut 2 bases from V and 6 bases from J; bases unmatched to any gene: 2. The CDR3 sequence: CASSLASGRGEQYF. The CDR3 DNA reads as TGTGCCAGCAGTTTAGCTAGCGGGAGGGGCGAGCAGTACTTC.

This clone was detected only a few times. The chain uses TRBV28 and TRBJ1-1, with TRBD1 as a possible D gene (5 bases). Trimming removed 4 bases from V and 1 base from J, with 13 bases in between. The germline CDR1 and CDR2 sequences are MDHEN and SYDVKM. This CDR3 region has 15 residues. CDR3: CASSSRTTGNTEAFF. The CDR3 DNA sequence: TGTGCCAGCAGTTCAAGGACAACTGGGAACACTGAAGCTTTCTTT. Variable domain in full (rest from reference TRBV28 and TRBJ1-1): DVKVTQSSRYLVKRTGEKVFLECVQDMDHENMFWYRQDPGLGLRLIYFSYDVKMKEKGDIPEGYSVSREKKERFSLILESASTNQTSMYLCASSSRTTGNTEAFFGQGTRLTVV.